This entry lists 2 T cell receptor beta chains sequenced from one sample in a study of PD-L1 blockade in urothelial cancer. Time point: pretreatment peripheral blood. Clones were read by immunoSEQ multiplex PCR, and TCRdb kept only the in-frame ones, dropping some. The sample gives 45,000 or so clones, approximately 91% of which show up once; about 25% is in the top ten. The source material was PBMCs, sampled around atezolizumab (anti-PD-L1) treatment. The receptor set was obtained from a donor at least 40 years old with urothelial cancer.

The rearrangement uses TRBV14 and TRBJ2-7, with 9 positions matching TRBD1. V shed 4 bases, J shed 5 bases, and the junction held 12 bases outside the gene matches. CDR1 is SGHDN, CDR2 FVKESK, per germline. The CDR3 contains 16 residues. Here the CDR3 DNA reads TGTGCCAGCAGCCCCCCCGGGGGACAGGGTCGTCACGAGCAGTACTTC. The encoded protein is CASSPPGGQGRHEQYF.

The chain combines TRBV19 with TRBJ2-7, with 8 bases that match TRBD2. Unmatched junction bases numbered 3, after V lost 2 bases and J lost 0 bases. Germline CDR1 is LNHDA and CDR2 is SQIVND (reference sequence). CDR3 length: 15 residues. CDR3 bases: TGTGCCAGTAGTATATCGGGGGGGAGCTCCTACGAGCAGTACTTC. Its translation: CASSISGGSSYEQYF.